Described below is a single T cell receptor beta chain sequence and its context. The antigen remains unidentified. The entry originates in a study of cytomegalovirus exposure and HLA in healthy donors. The PCR used 60 Vbeta and 13 Jbeta primers. Repertoires were generated with immunoSEQ multiplex PCR, while TCRdb's copy carries only in-frame clones and drops some. The sample lists under 150,000 clones, 70% to 85% seen once, with 2% to 3% in the top ten. The CDR3 runs to 11 residues. Germline assignment: CDR1 DFQATT and CDR2 SNEGSKA (reference sequence). V gave up 6 bases and J gave up 10 bases, with 15 bases separating them. General study findings and limits: Specific recognition of CMV antigens was confirmed in vitro for a few chains (all CMV-associated).

The specimen sequenced was PBMCs. This sequence was found in a woman aged 55-75 years in good health and CMV-seropositive. The chain couples TRBV20-1 to TRBJ1-1; D remains unclear. The chain's CDR3 is CSAHRPGGAFF. DNA for the CDR3: TGCAGTGCCCACCGACCCGGCGGAGCTTTCTTT.